Reported below is one TCR beta chain. Its antigen is not known. 5'RACE, which relied on constant-segment primers, yielded TCR alpha and TCR beta cDNA libraries carrying sample barcodes and UMIs. TCRdb re-called the 5' RACE reads with MiXCR, one entry per CDR3 protein. The data show about 410,000 distinct CDR3 sequences, about 25% seen once. This entry belongs to a study of T-cell memory formation after mild COVID-19. Whole-study findings and limits: Most CD4+ clones that shrank were in CM and EM, while CD8+ ones turned up in EMRA. A second wave expanding day 15 to 37 was CD4+-biased; contracting clones were balanced.

V trimming: 3 bases; J trimming: 10 bases; junction bases outside the gene matches: 8. The CDR3 runs 15 residues. The germline gives CDR1 DFQATT, CDR2 SNEGSKA (reference sequence). V is TRBV20-1 and J is TRBJ1-6; 11 bases align to TRBD1. The sequence was collected from an adult woman who had mild COVID-19 (a few samples of this study predate the infection). Cell type and time point are not known. Sequencing input: PBMCs or a T cell subset sorted from them (not recorded which). The CDR3 is CSASRDRGKGSPLHF. CDR3 bases: TGCAGTGCTAGTAGGGACAGGGGGAAGGGGTCACCCCTCCACTTT.